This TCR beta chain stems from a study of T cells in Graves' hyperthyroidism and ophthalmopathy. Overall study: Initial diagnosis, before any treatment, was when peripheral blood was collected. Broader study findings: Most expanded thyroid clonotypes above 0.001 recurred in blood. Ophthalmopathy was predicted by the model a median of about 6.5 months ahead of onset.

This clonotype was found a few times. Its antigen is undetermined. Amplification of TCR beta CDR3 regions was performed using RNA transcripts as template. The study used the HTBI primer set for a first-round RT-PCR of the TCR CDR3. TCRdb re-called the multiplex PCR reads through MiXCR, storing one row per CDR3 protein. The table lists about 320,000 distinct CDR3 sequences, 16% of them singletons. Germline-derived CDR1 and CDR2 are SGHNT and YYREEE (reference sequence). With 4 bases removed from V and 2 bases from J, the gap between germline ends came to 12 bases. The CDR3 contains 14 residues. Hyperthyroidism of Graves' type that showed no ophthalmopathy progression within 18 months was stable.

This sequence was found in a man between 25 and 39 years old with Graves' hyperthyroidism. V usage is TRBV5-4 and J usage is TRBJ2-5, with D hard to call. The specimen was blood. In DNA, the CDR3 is TGTGCCAGCAGCCGCGGCTCGGAACAAGAGACCCAGTACTTC. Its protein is CASSRGSEQETQYF.